The subject of this entry is one T cell receptor beta chain. This sample is drawn from a study of blood T cell repertoires in COVID-19. Across the whole study: The cDNA or gDNA used as material had been derived from T cells, B-cell-depleted T cells, or PBMCs.

Source study methods: Nucleated cell counts were estimated from reference gene primer amplification. Assay used: immunoSEQ multiplex PCR; TCRdb lists only in-frame clones, some missing. The V and J calls and clone size come from that table; D and trimming were worked out from the DNA. The table records about 280,000 clones, 86% of them present only once. The V end lost 3 bases, the J end lost 0 bases, and 6 bases lay between the germline ends. The CDR3 extends over 13 amino acids. CDR1 and CDR2 (germline): MNHEY, SVGEGT. This TCR came from a woman in her thirties with active or convalescent COVID-19. The J gene is TRBJ2-7, the V gene TRBV6-2 or TRBV6-3, with D unresolved. The sequenced sample consisted of peripheral blood. DNA for the CDR3: TGTGCCAGCAGTTATACAAGCTCCTACGAGCAGTACTTC. Protein sequence: CASSYTSSYEQYF.